This TCR beta chain came from a study of blood T cell repertoires in COVID-19. At the level of the study: The study drew acute and convalescent COVID-19 samples from the United States, Italy and Spain. Sample material is recorded as cDNA or gDNA derived from T cells, B-cell-depleted T cells, or PBMCs.

The V and J ends lost 3 bases and 2 bases respectively, with 11 bases between them. The V gene's germline CDR1 is WSHSY and CDR2 SAAADI. The CDR3 contains 14 residues. Authors' processing steps: Reference gene primer amplification gave nucleated cell count estimates. TCRdb's copy holds only in-frame clones and misses some; the assay was immunoSEQ multiplex PCR. V and J calls plus clone size are reproduced from that table; the DNA served to infer D and trimming. The profile shows 96,000 or so clones, 90% of them singletons. The chain recombines TRBV10-2 with TRBJ2-7; possible D gene TRBD1, 6 bases. Sequencing used peripheral blood. The sequence came from a man in his sixties with acute or convalescent COVID-19. This CDR3 is CASSDLDSAYEQYF. DNA for the CDR3: TGCGCCAGCAGTGATTTGGACAGCGCCTACGAGCAGTACTTC.